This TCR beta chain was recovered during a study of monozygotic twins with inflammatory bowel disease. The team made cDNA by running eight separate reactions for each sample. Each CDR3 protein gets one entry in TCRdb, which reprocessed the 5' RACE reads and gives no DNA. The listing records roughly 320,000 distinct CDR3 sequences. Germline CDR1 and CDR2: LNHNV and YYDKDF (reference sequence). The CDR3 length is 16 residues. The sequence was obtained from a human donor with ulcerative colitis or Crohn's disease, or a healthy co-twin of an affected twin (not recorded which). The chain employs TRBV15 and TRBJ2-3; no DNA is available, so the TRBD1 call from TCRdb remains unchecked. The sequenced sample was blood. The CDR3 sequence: CATSRDRTGSGDTQYF.